This TCR beta chain was identified during a study of cytomegalovirus exposure and HLA in healthy donors. Vbeta (60) and Jbeta (13) primers were used in the PCR. Profiled with immunoSEQ multiplex PCR; TCRdb holds only in-frame clones, not every one. Altogether over 150,000 clones are present, around 77% being singletons, with the ten largest covering roughly 3%. CDR3 length: 10 amino acids. Germline values: CDR1 SNHLY, CDR2 FYNNEI. V was cut by 2 bases and J by 7 bases, with 3 bases left in between. For this clone: Its antigen is undetermined.

Points from the study as a whole: Later analysis found that TCR beta chains associated with HLA were more clonally expanded than other, equally common chains. There was a cluster of highly shared sequence variants that was likely a sequencing artifact. Using the classifier, cytomegalovirus status was reportedly diagnosed with high specificity and sensitivity.

The specimen was PBMCs. This receptor was taken from a woman aged 25 to 39 in good health and CMV-seronegative. V and J are TRBV2 and TRBJ2-7, with D uncertain. In DNA form, the CDR3 reads TGTGCCAGCAGTGAAACAGAGCAGTACTTC. This sequence encodes CASSETEQYF.